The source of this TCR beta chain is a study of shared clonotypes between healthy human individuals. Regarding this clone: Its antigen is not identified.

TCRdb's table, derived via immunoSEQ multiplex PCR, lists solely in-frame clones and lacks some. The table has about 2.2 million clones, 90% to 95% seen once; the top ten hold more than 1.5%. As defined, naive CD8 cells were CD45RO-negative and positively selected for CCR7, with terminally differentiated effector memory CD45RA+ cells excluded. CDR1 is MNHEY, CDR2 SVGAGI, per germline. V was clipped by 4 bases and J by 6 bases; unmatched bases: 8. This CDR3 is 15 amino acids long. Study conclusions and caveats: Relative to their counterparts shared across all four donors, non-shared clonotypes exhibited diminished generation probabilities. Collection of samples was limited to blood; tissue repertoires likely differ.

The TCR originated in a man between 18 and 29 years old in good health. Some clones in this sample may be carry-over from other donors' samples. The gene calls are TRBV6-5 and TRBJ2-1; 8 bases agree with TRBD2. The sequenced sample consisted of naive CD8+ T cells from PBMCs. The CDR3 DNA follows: TGTGCCAGCAGTTTGAGCGGGAGTCCTAGCAATGAGCAGTTCTTC. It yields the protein CASSLSGSPSNEQFF.